The T cell receptor (beta chain) described here comes from a study of PD-L1 blockade in urothelial cancer. The overall study: Across blood samples, T cells had a median count of around 140,000.

The data were produced by immunoSEQ multiplex PCR, yet TCRdb's version contains in-frame clones alone and is incomplete. The data contain 30,000 or so clones, about 89% of them seen just once; the ten biggest clones take up 6.5% to 8%. Time point indicated: peripheral blood 6 weeks after treatment start. The receptor was derived from a man older than 75 with urothelial cancer. The source material was PBMCs, sampled around atezolizumab (anti-PD-L1) treatment.

The CDR3 DNA reads as TGTGCCAGCAGTACGACAGGGACCGGAGGGGGTGAGCAGTTCTTC. This gives the protein CASSTTGTGGGEQFF. V gene TRBV28 combines with J gene TRBJ2-1, with a weak D call TRBD1 (7 bases). The CDR3 loop spans 15 amino acids. Germline V gene sequence: CDR1 MDHEN, CDR2 SYDVKM. V gave up 5 bases and J gave up 9 bases, with 20 bases separating them.